This section outlines one T cell receptor (beta chain) sequence together with its context. This sample is drawn from a study of cytomegalovirus exposure and HLA in healthy donors. The CDR3 is 14 amino acids. Trimming took 7 bases from V and 2 from J, leaving 15 bases between them. Per the germline V gene, CDR1 is SGHNT and CDR2 is YYREEE (reference sequence). Vbeta (60) and Jbeta (13) primers were used in the PCR. Generated by immunoSEQ multiplex PCR, the TCRdb table keeps only in-frame clones and is missing some. Among more than 110,000 clones listed, roughly three quarters were seen once. The clonotype comes from a male donor in good health and CMV-seronegative. Specimen: PBMCs. The V gene is TRBV5-4, the J gene TRBJ2-5, with unresolved D. The chain's CDR3 is CASFPRGTQETQYF. The CDR3 bases are TGTGCCAGCTTTCCCCGTGGCACACAAGAGACCCAGTACTTC.